Described below is a single T cell receptor (beta chain) sequence and its context. Its matching antigen is unknown. The data originate from a study of identifying expanded T cells in peripheral blood. Whole-study results and caveats: Clone count variance between approximately two-week samples rose with total template count.

During the collection period, no donor immune events like infections were recorded. The assay was immunoSEQ multiplex PCR, and TCRdb's table has in-frame clones only and misses some. Here the sample spans approximately 110,000 clones, more than 85% being singletons. Material: blood. This clonotype originated in a person aged 18 to 70 in good health.

DNA of the CDR3: TGCGCCAGCAGCGCTACAGGGGGCGAATACACTGGAAACACCATATATTTT. Amino acid sequence: CASSATGGEYTGNTIYF. V gene TRBV5-1 combines with J gene TRBJ1-3, with 9 bases fitting TRBD1. Germline V gene data show CDR1 as SGHRS and CDR2 as YFSETQ. J lost 2 bases, V lost 4 bases, and 10 bases had no gene match. The CDR3 consists of 17 residues.